This T cell receptor (beta chain) was obtained from a study of T cell changes during pregnancy in multiple sclerosis. TCRdb's table, derived via immunoSEQ multiplex PCR, lists solely in-frame clones and lacks some. The sample lists about 50,000 clones; roughly 94% were seen once. The CDR3 spans 16 residues. The trim removed 1 base at V and 1 base at J, leaving 6 bases unmatched. Per germline, CDR1 KGHSH and CDR2 LQKENI. The rearrangement uses TRBV18 and TRBJ2-5, with 7 bases aligning to TRBD1. The receptor was derived from a female donor with multiple sclerosis, enrolled in a pregnancy study. Specimen: CD4+ T cells from peripheral blood mononuclear cells, collected in the third trimester of pregnancy. The CDR3, as DNA: TGTGCCAGCTCACCACGAGTACAGGGGTTCCAAGAGACCCAGTACTTC. It encodes CASSPRVQGFQETQYF.